This T cell receptor beta chain was identified during a study of blood T cell repertoires in COVID-19. In the study overall: The cDNA or gDNA used as material had been derived from T cells, B-cell-depleted T cells, or PBMCs.

The CDR3 runs 14 residues. Trimming at V came to 7 bases and at J to 3 bases, leaving 10 bases not matched to a gene. The germline V gene encodes CDR1 SGHRS and CDR2 YFSETQ. This clone was seen more than once but under ten times. Clones were sequenced by immunoSEQ multiplex PCR, and TCRdb holds only the in-frame ones, with some missing. The sample shows a few hundred thousand clones, roughly nine tenths of them seen only once. A PCR-confirmed or clinician-diagnosed COVID-19 case had contacted exposed participants within 2 weeks of entry. The sequenced sample consisted of PBMCs or T cells enriched from blood (not recorded which). The rearrangement joins TRBV5-1 to TRBJ2-7; 7 bases map to TRBD2. This clonotype was obtained from a woman aged 40 to 49 who had been exposed to COVID-19. The chain's CDR3 is CASRLASGRYEQYF. As DNA, the CDR3 is TGCGCCAGCCGGCTCGCTAGCGGACGCTACGAGCAGTACTTC.